The T cell receptor (beta chain) described here comes from a study of vaccination and CD4 T cells after COVID-19. Study-level results: A nonsignificant rise from around 20 to 38 was seen in the median number of SARS-CoV-2-reactive clonotypes.

The germline V gene encodes CDR1 SNHLY and CDR2 FYNNEI. Trimming took 5 bases from V and 4 from J; bases not matched to a gene: 6. The CDR3 covers 15 residues. Documented treatment: roughly ten-day PBMC culture with coronavirus spike peptide pools or control peptides (ViraFEST assay). Researchers used the Oncomine TCR Beta short-read assay to sequence DNA from cultured CD4+ T cells. TCRdb ran MiXCR on the PCR reads and lists one entry per CDR3 protein. The data contain roughly 7,000 distinct CDR3 sequences, approximately 71% of them singletons. About this clonotype: Its cognate antigen is unknown.

This clonotype originated in a human donor who had recovered from COVID-19. Sequencing used CD4+ T cells from blood, cultured in vitro. The J gene is TRBJ2-2, the V gene TRBV2; 8 bases agree with TRBD1. In DNA form, the CDR3 reads TGTGCCAGCAGTATAGACAGGGGTTCCACCGGGGAGCTGTTTTTT. It encodes CASSIDRGSTGELFF.